The T cell receptor beta chain described here comes from a study of lymphopenia after photon versus proton radiotherapy (dated by TCRdb to the late 2010s). Regarding the study in general: The study compared the immunological effects of photon versus proton radiation therapy in patients with gastrointestinal tumors who developed high-grade lymphopenia. The roughly 18 patients in the cohort had gastrointestinal tumors, were treated with either photon or proton therapy, and subsequently developed lymphopenia. The goal of the study was to describe how the two radiation modalities differ in their effects on the immune system. The study at large found these results: The survival association was assessed only in patients who died, and better survival with proton therapy was presented by the authors as a possibility rather than a demonstrated result. Across the cohort, among patients who died, a greater drop in TCR diversity after the nadir was inversely correlated with overall survival time. Relative stability during treatment was observed in proton-treated patients, whereas loss of naive T cells and TCR diversity and gain of effector/memory populations were observed in photon-treated patients. After the lymphocyte count nadir, oligoclonal expansion, especially of CD8+ Temra cells, was observed in photon-treated repertoires, and the drop in diversity was driven by this expansion.

About this clone itself: The antigen this receptor binds is unknown. No qualities accompany the bases; no much larger clone lies one base away.

The method behind the library was the immunoSEQ multiplex PCR assay. Alongside multiparametric flow cytometry, deep sequencing of rearranged TCR beta loci was used to profile the T cell repertoires. Held by TCRdb, this immuneACCESS table contains in-frame sequences only and omits some clones. Under half of the omission traces to an unresolved V gene where checked; the cause of the rest is unknown. Recorded for this sample are 40,000 to 45,000 clones; about 82% of them occurred a single time. 10% of the sample belongs to the ten largest clones. The junction shows trimming of 5 bases on V and 1 base on J, plus 4 bases between the germline ends. The CDR3 contains 12 residues, cysteine and phenylalanine counted. The entry retains the CDR3 DNA only, 36 bases that are in frame from base 1. The germline V gene specifies ENHRY as CDR1 and SYGVKD as CDR2.

The chain employs TRBV10-3 and TRBJ2-3, with an unclear D gene assignment. The input for sequencing was peripheral blood, taken from a patient treated with proton-based radiotherapy. This sequence was found in a woman in her 70s with pancreatic cancer. Some clones in this sample may be carry-over from other donors' samples. The CDR3 here reads CAISPGTDTQYF. The DNA sequence is TGTGCCATCAGTCCGGGCACAGATACGCAGTATTTT.